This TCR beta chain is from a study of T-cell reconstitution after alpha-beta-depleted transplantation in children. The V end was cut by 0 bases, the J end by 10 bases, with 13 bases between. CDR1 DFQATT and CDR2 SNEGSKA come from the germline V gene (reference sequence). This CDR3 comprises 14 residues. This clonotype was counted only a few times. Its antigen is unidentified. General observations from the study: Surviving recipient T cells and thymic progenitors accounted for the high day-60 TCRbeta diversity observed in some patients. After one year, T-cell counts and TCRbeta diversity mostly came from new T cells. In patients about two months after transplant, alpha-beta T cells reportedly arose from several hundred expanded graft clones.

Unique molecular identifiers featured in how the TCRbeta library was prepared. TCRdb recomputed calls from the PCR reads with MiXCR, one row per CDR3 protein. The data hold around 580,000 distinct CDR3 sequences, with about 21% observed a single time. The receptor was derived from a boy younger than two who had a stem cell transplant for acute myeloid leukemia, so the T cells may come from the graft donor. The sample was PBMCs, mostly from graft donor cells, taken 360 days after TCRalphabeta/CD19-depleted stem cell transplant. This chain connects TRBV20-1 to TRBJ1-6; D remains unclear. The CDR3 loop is CSARDSGKGSPLHF. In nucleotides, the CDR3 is TGCAGTGCTAGAGACAGCGGAAAAGGGTCACCCCTCCACTTT.